These 30 T cell receptor beta chains originate from one sample sequenced in a study of blood T cell repertoires in COVID-19. TCRdb's copy holds only in-frame clones and misses some; the assay was immunoSEQ multiplex PCR. Of some 100,000 clones in the sample, approximately 86% were seen once. Sequencing used peripheral blood. The source is a man aged 50 or older with acute or convalescent COVID-19.

The chain carries TRBV12-5 and TRBJ2-3; 9 nucleotides agree with TRBD2. The CDR3 is 18 residues long. V gave up 4 bases and J gave up 4 bases; unmatched junction bases: 15. The germline CDR1 and CDR2 sequences are LGHNT and FRNRAP. CDR3 protein: CASGSIVLAGVLPDTQYF. CDR3 nucleotides: TGTGCTAGTGGTTCGATCGTTTTAGCGGGAGTCCTCCCAGATACGCAGTATTTT. Filled out from reference TRBV12-5 and TRBJ2-3, the complete variable domain reads DARVTQTPRHKVTEMGQEVTMRCQPILGHNTVFWYRQTMMQGLELLAYFRNRAPLDDSGMPKDRFSAEMPDATLATLKIQPSEPRDSAVYFCASGSIVLAGVLPDTQYFGPGTRLTVL.

This chain connects TRBV5-1 to TRBJ2-7; TRBD1 agrees at 10 bases. The CDR3 is 16 residues long. After removal of 4 bases from V and 4 bases from J, the junction contained 11 bases not matched to a gene. The germline V gene has CDR1 SGHRS and CDR2 YFSETQ. CDR3 loop: CASSPGKRQGAYEQYF. The CDR3 DNA is TGCGCCAGCAGCCCTGGAAAACGACAGGGGGCTTACGAGCAGTACTTC.

CDR3 sequence (DNA): TGTGCCAGCAGTCCTACAGGGGGCTTACGCTCACCCCTCCACTTT. Amino acid sequence: CASSPTGGLRSPLHF. The chain couples TRBV6-5 to TRBJ1-6; 9 bases are shared with TRBD1. CDR3 length equals 15 residues. The germline V gene encodes CDR1 MNHEY and CDR2 SVGAGI. With V trimmed by 5 bases and J by 10 bases, 9 bases remained unmatched.

The genes are TRBV11-2 and TRBJ2-1; 8 positions match TRBD1. CDR3 length equals 12 residues. Germline CDR1 SGHAT, CDR2 FQNNGV. V gave up 5 bases and J gave up 7 bases; unmatched junction bases: 1. The CDR3, as DNA: TGTGCCAGCAGCCGACAGGGGAATGAGCAGTTCTTC. Translated, it gives CASSRQGNEQFF.

This clone was counted only a few times. The CDR3 sequence is CASSPKQGMNTEAFF. The CDR3 nucleotides are TGTGCCAGCTCACCAAAACAGGGCATGAACACTGAAGCTTTCTTT. The rearrangement uses TRBV18 and TRBJ1-1, with D perhaps TRBD1 (6 bases). This CDR3 is built from 15 residues. V lost 2 bases and J lost 0, with 10 bases in between. The germline V gene has CDR1 KGHSH and CDR2 LQKENI.

This chain joins TRBV3-1 (or the pseudogene TRBV3-2) and TRBJ2-1; 7 nucleotides line up with TRBD2. The CDR3 has 18 amino acids. Germline CDR1 is LGHDT and CDR2 is YNNKEL (reference sequence). Trimming removed 0 bases from V and 5 bases from J; junction bases left unmatched: 13. The CDR3 nucleotides are TGTGCCAGCAGCCAAGAAGGCCGGCCGGGAGGAGGGAACAATGAGCAGTTCTTC. Translation: CASSQEGRPGGGNNEQFF.

This clone was seen a single time. This chain joins TRBV7-9 and TRBJ2-1; D is possibly TRBD2 (6 bases). This CDR3 has 19 amino acids. CDR1 SEHNR and CDR2 FQNEAQ come from the germline V gene (reference sequence). V was cut by 1 base and J by 8 bases, with 27 bases left in between. The CDR3 DNA reads TGTGCCAGCAGCTTAGTTGTGGGTTTAGCGGTCCTAAAAGGGGATGAGCAGTTCTTC. Translation: CASSLVVGLAVLKGDEQFF. The full variable domain, its missing parts supplied by reference TRBV7-9 and TRBJ2-1, is DTGVSQNPRHKITKRGQNVTFRCDPISEHNRLYWYRQTLGQGPEFLTYFQNEAQLEKSRLLSDRFSAERPKGSFSTLEIQRTEQGDSAMYLCASSLVVGLAVLKGDEQFFGPGTRLTVL.

This chain joins TRBV15 and TRBJ1-5, with D unresolved. The CDR3 runs 16 residues. The V gene's germline CDR1 is LNHNV and CDR2 YYDKDF (reference sequence). V was shortened by 3 bases and J by 0 bases, with 12 bases between the two germline ends. This CDR3 is CATSRGQGYSNQPQHF. CDR3 nucleotide sequence: TGTGCCACCAGCAGGGGCCAAGGTTATAGCAATCAGCCCCAGCATTTT.

This chain connects TRBV6-5 to TRBJ1-2; 10 bases map to TRBD1. The CDR3 extends over 15 amino acids. Germline V CDR1 and CDR2: MNHEY, SVGAGI. J gave up 2 bases and V 6 bases, and 6 bases lay outside the gene matches. The CDR3 protein is CASRTGTGENYGYTF. The CDR3 bases are TGTGCCAGCAGGACCGGGACAGGGGAAAACTATGGCTACACCTTC.

The chain joins TRBV30 to TRBJ2-3; D ambiguous. The CDR3 length is 12 residues. V lost 0 bases and J 6 bases, leaving 7 bases between the germline ends. The germline V gene encodes CDR1 GTSNPN and CDR2 SVGIG (reference sequence). This CDR3 reads CAWSVLLDTQYF. CDR3 nucleotides: TGTGCCTGGAGTGTACTTCTCGATACGCAGTATTTT.

The rearrangement joins TRBV4-1 to TRBJ2-1, with 9 bases matching TRBD2. Trimming took 1 base from V and 3 from J; bases not matched to a gene: 4. Per germline, CDR1 MGHRA and CDR2 YSYEKL. This CDR3 spans 16 amino acids. CDR3 protein: CASSQVAGGFYNEQFF. Here the CDR3 DNA reads TGCGCCAGCAGCCAAGTGGCGGGAGGGTTCTACAATGAGCAGTTCTTC.

This chain uses TRBV18 with TRBJ2-1; the match to TRBD2 covers 12 bases. The CDR3 is 16 amino acids. With V trimmed by 4 bases and J by 9 bases, 10 bases remained unmatched. CDR1 and CDR2 (germline): KGHSH, LQKENI. CDR3 sequence (DNA): TGTGCCAGCTCACTGGGACTAGCGGGCCAAGAAGGTGAGCAGTTCTTC. Protein: CASSLGLAGQEGEQFF.

The chain couples TRBV14 to TRBJ1-2; TRBD1 aligns across 8 bases. This CDR3 region has 16 residues. The V gene's germline CDR1 is SGHDN and CDR2 FVKESK. J lost 2 bases, V lost 5 bases, and 10 bases had no gene match. CDR3 nucleotide sequence: TGTGCCAGCAGCAGACGCACAGGGGGTGGAAACTATGGCTACACCTTC. Protein product: CASSRRTGGGNYGYTF.

J is TRBJ2-5 and V is TRBV2, with TRBD2 matching over 12 bases. V was clipped by 6 bases and J by 0 bases; unmatched bases: 2. Germline loops: CDR1 SNHLY, CDR2 FYNNEI. The CDR3 extends over 15 amino acids. CDR3 residues: CASRRTSGNQETQYF. CDR3 in DNA: TGTGCCAGCAGGAGGACTAGCGGGAACCAAGAGACCCAGTACTTC.

This chain joins TRBV6-5 and TRBJ2-7; TRBD2 agrees at 10 bases. Germline CDR1 reads MNHEY; CDR2 reads SVGAGI. CDR3 size: 15 residues. The junction had 16 bases not matched to a gene; V was cut back by 10 bases and J by 7 bases. The CDR3 spells CATAMSGRAKMEQYF. CDR3 sequence (DNA): TGTGCCACCGCGATGAGCGGGAGGGCAAAAATGGAGCAGTACTTC.

The gene calls are TRBV5-1 and TRBJ1-6; no reliable D call. Trimming took 4 bases from V and 6 from J, leaving 8 bases between them. There are 13 residues in the CDR3. Germline CDR1 reads SGHRS; CDR2 reads YFSETQ. The CDR3 sequence is CASSEAVNSPLHF. The CDR3 coding sequence is TGCGCCAGCAGCGAGGCGGTTAATTCACCCCTCCACTTT.

This sequence joins TRBV30 and TRBJ1-4, with 7 positions matching TRBD1. With 5 bases clipped from V and 8 bases from J, the junction kept 11 bases outside the gene matches. Germline lookup yields CDR1 GTSNPN and CDR2 SVGIG (reference sequence). This CDR3 comprises 14 residues. CDR3 in DNA: TGTGCCTGGGAAGCACAGGGGCTGGACGAAAAACTGTTTTTT. This gives the protein CAWEAQGLDEKLFF.

The chain joins TRBV11-2 to TRBJ1-4; D gene ambiguous. V was clipped by 5 bases and J by 6 bases, with 13 bases between them. This CDR3 contains 14 residues. Germline V lookup: CDR1 SGHAT, CDR2 FQNNGV. CDR3 sequence reads: CASSTEPRHEKLFF. In nucleotides, the CDR3 is TGTGCCAGCAGCACCGAACCTAGGCATGAAAAACTGTTTTTT.

The rearrangement uses TRBV6-6 and TRBJ1-3; D perhaps matches TRBD1 (5 bases). This CDR3 spans 14 amino acids. CDR1 and CDR2 (germline): MNHNY, SVGAGI (reference sequence). V lost 5 bases and J lost 2, with 10 bases in between. The DNA for the CDR3 is TGTGCCAGCAGTCCCGGGGGGACTGGAAACACCATATATTTT. The encoded protein is CASSPGGTGNTIYF.

The V call is TRBV7-6, the J call TRBJ2-7; D might be TRBD2 (6 bases). The germline V gene has CDR1 SGHVS and CDR2 FNYEAQ. The CDR3 is made up of 13 amino acids. The CDR3 sequence: CVLGRQGLREQYF. In nucleotides, the CDR3 is TGTGTCCTAGGGAGGCAGGGCCTTCGGGAGCAGTACTTC. Full variable domain (remainder filled in from reference TRBV7-6 and TRBJ2-7): GAGVSQSPRYKVTKRGQDVALRCDPISGHVSLYWYRQALGQGPEFLTYFNYEAQQDKSGLPNDRFSAERPEGSISTLTIQRTEQRDSAMYRCVLGRQGLREQYFGPGTRLTVT.

This clone was observed once. V and J are TRBV9 and TRBJ1-3, with 7 nucleotides matching TRBD1. The germline gives CDR1 SGDLS, CDR2 YYNGEE. There are 15 residues in the CDR3. Germline trimming cut 4 bases from V and 0 bases from J; bases unmatched to any gene: 4. In DNA form, the CDR3 reads TGTGCCAGCAGCCGGACAGGTAGCTCTGGAAACACCATATATTTT. Translating it yields CASSRTGSSGNTIYF.

Many counts were recorded for this clone. This chain joins TRBV19 and TRBJ1-5; D is unclear. V was shortened by 0 bases and J by 7 bases, with 13 bases between the two germline ends. The CDR3 contains 15 residues. CDR1 is LNHDA and CDR2 is SQIVND in the germline V gene (reference sequence). Here the CDR3 DNA reads TGTGCCAGTAGTATAGAGGTCAAATCCAGGCAGCCCCAGCATTTT. Encoded protein: CASSIEVKSRQPQHF.

CDR3 in amino acids: CASSGTRRAKNIQYF. The CDR3 nucleotides are TGTGCCAGCAGTGGGACTAGAAGGGCCAAAAACATTCAGTACTTC. The V and J genes are TRBV28 and TRBJ2-4; 8 nucleotides match TRBD2. CDR3 length equals 15 residues. V shed 5 bases, J shed 1 base, and the junction held 4 bases outside the gene matches. CDR1 and CDR2 from the germline V gene are MDHEN and SYDVKM.

The chain links TRBV7-6 to TRBJ2-7; TRBD2 matches 10 bases. V shed 5 bases, J shed 2 bases, and the junction held 9 bases outside the gene matches. Germline V gene data show CDR1 as SGHVS and CDR2 as FNYEAQ. The CDR3 runs to 16 residues. CDR3 bases: TGTGCCAGCAGCGCCGGGACTAGCGCCCGTACCTACGAGCAGTACTTC. This encodes CASSAGTSARTYEQYF. The complete variable domain, with remaining parts taken from reference TRBV7-6 and TRBJ2-7, reads GAGVSQSPRYKVTKRGQDVALRCDPISGHVSLYWYRQALGQGPEFLTYFNYEAQQDKSGLPNDRFSAERPEGSISTLTIQRTEQRDSAMYRCASSAGTSARTYEQYFGPGTRLTVT.

J is TRBJ2-2 and V is TRBV27, with TRBD2 identical over 7 bases. The CDR3 is 16 residues long. J was trimmed by 7 bases and V by 6 bases; bases with no gene match: 14. Germline CDR1 and CDR2: MNHEY and SMNVEV (reference sequence). CDR3 nucleotide sequence: TGTGCCAGCAGAAAGCCGGGGCGGGAGAGGGGCGGGGAGCTGTTTTTT. This translates into CASRKPGRERGGELFF.

The rearrangement uses TRBV12-3 or TRBV12-4 and TRBJ2-1, with D perhaps matching TRBD1 (6 bases). With 5 bases removed from V and 8 bases from J, the gap between germline ends came to 13 bases. The CDR3 is 13 residues long. The CDR3 loop is CASSLLRGDEQFF. CDR3 DNA: TGTGCCAGCAGTCTACTCAGGGGTGATGAGCAGTTCTTC.

In DNA form, the CDR3 reads TGTGCCAGCAGCCAGACTAGAACCCTAAGCGAGCAGTACTTC. It yields the protein CASSQTRTLSEQYF. The V and J genes are TRBV3-1 (or the pseudogene TRBV3-2) and TRBJ2-7, with D possibly TRBD2 on 6 matching bases. Germline assignment: CDR1 LGHDT and CDR2 YNNKEL (reference sequence). V dropped 3 bases and J dropped 6 bases, with 15 bases sitting between them. The CDR3 covers 14 residues.

V gene TRBV7-6 combines with J gene TRBJ2-1; 8 nucleotides line up with TRBD1. The CDR3 has 16 residues. Unmatched junction bases numbered 10, after V lost 5 bases and J lost 4 bases. Germline V CDR1 and CDR2: SGHVS, FNYEAQ. The CDR3 DNA reads as TGTGCCAGCAGCGCAACCCCGGGACAGGCTTACAATGAGCAGTTCTTC. Amino acid sequence: CASSATPGQAYNEQFF.

The chain couples TRBV6-5 to TRBJ2-7, with TRBD2 matching over 14 bases. This CDR3 region has 15 residues. V was pared by 5 bases and J by 4 bases, with 4 bases of the junction left unmatched. CDR1 is MNHEY and CDR2 is SVGAGI in the germline V gene. Written as DNA, the CDR3 is TGTGCCAGCAGTCAGACTAGCGGGAGGGAGTACGAGCAGTACTTC. It is translated as CASSQTSGREYEQYF.

This sequence joins TRBV7-2 and TRBJ1-3; D is unclear. The CDR3 is made up of 15 amino acids. Trimming removed 5 bases at V and 0 bases at J, with 11 bases between. Germline-derived CDR1 and CDR2 are SGHTA and FQGNSA. CDR3 protein: CASSDDSHSGNTIYF. As DNA, the CDR3 is TGTGCCAGCAGCGACGACTCCCACTCTGGAAACACCATATATTTT. Drawing the rest from reference TRBV7-2 and TRBJ1-3, the complete variable domain is GAGVSQSPSNKVTEKGKDVELRCDPISGHTALYWYRQSLGQGLEFLIYFQGNSAPDKSGLPSDRFSAERTGGSVSTLTIQRTQQEDSAVYLCASSDDSHSGNTIYFGEGSWLTVV.